This is a list of T cell receptor beta chains from one sample in a study of blood T cells in healthy people across ages. TCRdb reprocessed the 5' RACE reads with MiXCR, giving one entry per CDR3 protein. The top ten hold about 8% of the sample, which has some 1.5 million distinct CDR3 sequences, approximately 30% seen once. Material: blood. These receptors all stem from a woman under 40 in good health. Each CDR3 is given with its conserved first and last residue. The D gene is left open where the match is weak. Expanded clones are given a class, and other clones once, few, many or no size at all.

>-|TRBD1|TRBV24-1|TRBJ2-2
TGTGCCACCCGGACAGGGTCCGGCGGGGAGCTGTTTTTT
CATRTGSGGELFF
>-|TRBD2|TRBV5-1|TRBJ2-2
TGCGCCAGCAGCATCGGACTAGCGGGAGGCGCCGGGGAGCTGTTTTTT
CASSIGLAGGAGELFF
>many|TRBD2|TRBV7-6|TRBJ2-3
TGTGCCAGCACGTCGGGACTAGCGGGAGGAGGAGATACGCAGTATTTT
CASTSGLAGGGDTQYF
>-|-|TRBV29-1|TRBJ2-7
TGCAGCGGTGGAGGGGCGGGGAACGAGCAGTACTTC
CSGGGAGNEQYF
>-|-|TRBV2|TRBJ2-2
TGTGCCAGCACCCTAGACGGCGCGAACACCGGGGAGCTGTTTTTT
CASTLDGANTGELFF
>-|-|TRBV27|TRBJ1-4
TGTGCCAGGGCTGAGGACGAGAGGCGAGAAAAACGGTTTTTT
CARAEDERREKRFF
>few|-|TRBV7-9|TRBJ2-5
TGTGCCAGCAGCTCCGCTGTTTTCAAAGAGACCCAGTACTTC
CASSSAVFKETQYF
>-|-|TRBV5-1|TRBJ1-2
TGCGCCACCAGACTTTCGACAGGAGGGTCTGGCTACACCTTC
CATRLSTGGSGYTF
>-|-|TRBV7-6|TRBJ2-5
TGTGTCAGCAGTCGAAATAAAGAGACCCAGTACTTC
CVSSRNKETQYF
>-|TRBD1|TRBV2|TRBJ2-5
TGTGCCAGCAGTGGACAGGGAGACCAAGAGACCCAGTACTTC
CASSGQGDQETQYF
>few|-|TRBV30|TRBJ1-2
TGTGCCTGGACCCGAGGACAGAACTATGGCTACACCTTC
CAWTRGQNYGYTF
>-|-|TRBV7-2|TRBJ2-2
TGTGCCAGCAGCTTATTTATTTCCGACACCGGGGAGCTGTTTTTT
CASSLFISDTGELFF
>-|TRBD1|TRBV4-1|TRBJ1-5
TGCGCCAGCAGCCAAAACGGACAGGAGGATCAGCCCCAGCATTTT
CASSQNGQEDQPQHF
>-|-|TRBV5-4|TRBJ2-5
TGTGCCAGCAGCAAAAAGACGGGCGAAGAGACCCAGTACTTC
CASSKKTGEETQYF
>-|TRBD1|TRBV5-1|TRBJ2-3
TGCGCCAGCTTGGGGACAGGGAGTTCAGATACGCAGTATTTT
CASLGTGSSDTQYF
>many|TRBD2|TRBV6-5|TRBJ2-3
TGTGCCAGCCGGCTAGCGGGAGGTGGAGCAGATACGCAGTATTTT
CASRLAGGGADTQYF
>few|-|TRBV29-1|TRBJ2-3
TGCAGCGTTGGAGTCAGAGCCAAATCTAGCACAGATACGCAGTATTTT
CSVGVRAKSSTDTQYF
>few|-|TRBV20-1|TRBJ2-7
TGCAGTGCTAGAGACCATCGACAGGATTCGGTCGAGCAGTACTTC
CSARDHRQDSVEQYF
>few|-|TRBV7-2|TRBJ2-5
TGTGCCAGCAGCTTAGTGACGGGCATCGGAGAGACCCAGTACTTC
CASSLVTGIGETQYF
>few|TRBD1|TRBV2|TRBJ1-5
TGTGCCAGCAATCTTGACAGGGGACAGCCCCAGCATTTT
CASNLDRGQPQHF
>-|-|TRBV7-2|TRBJ2-6
TGTGCCAGCAGCCAAATCTGGGGTGGGGCCGACGTCCTGACTTTC
CASSQIWGGADVLTF
>-|TRBD1|TRBV9|TRBJ1-2
TGTGCCAGCAGCCCTCGGGACAGTGGTAACTATGGCTACACCTTC
CASSPRDSGNYGYTF
>-|TRBD2|TRBV11-2|TRBJ2-3
TGTGCCAGCAGCCGTAGCGGGAGAGAAACAGATACGCAGTATTTT
CASSRSGRETDTQYF
>-|-|TRBV20-1|TRBJ1-1
TGCAGTGCTAGAGACCCCCCCAACACTGAAGCTTTCTTT
CSARDPPNTEAFF
>-|-|TRBV27|TRBJ1-5
TGTGCCAGCAGGTTATTAGGCGGCAATCAGCCCCAGCATTTT
CASRLLGGNQPQHF
>-|-|TRBV6-2/TRBV6-3|TRBJ2-3
TGTGCCAGCAGGGCTAGCGAGGCGTTCACAGATACGCAGTATTTT
CASRASEAFTDTQYF
>-|TRBD1|TRBV20-1|TRBJ2-7
TGCAGTGCTAGACCGGGACAGGGAGGTTACGAGCAGTACTTC
CSARPGQGGYEQYF
>few|-|TRBV29-1|TRBJ2-2
TGCAGCGTATTTCCGACAGCGAACACCGGGGAGCTGTTTTTT
CSVFPTANTGELFF
>-|TRBD2|TRBV5-1|TRBJ2-2
TGCGCCAGCCGGACTAGCGGGGGGGCCCCGAACACCGGGGAGCTGGTTTTT
CASRTSGGAPNTGELVF
>few|TRBD2|TRBV4-3|TRBJ2-3
TGCGCCAGCAGCCCCGGACTAGCCTCTAGCACAGATACGCAGTATTTT
CASSPGLASSTDTQYF
>-|TRBD1|TRBV6-5|TRBJ2-7
TGTGCCAGCAATTTCGACCGGGACAGCTCCTACGAGCAGTACTTC
CASNFDRDSSYEQYF
>-|TRBD2|TRBV12-3/TRBV12-4|TRBJ2-3
TGTGCCAACAGTTTCAAGAGGACTAGCGGACCAGATACGCAGTATTTT
CANSFKRTSGPDTQYF
>-|-|TRBV29-1|TRBJ1-4
TGCAGCACAGGGTATAATGAAAAACTGTTTTTT
CSTGYNEKLFF
>-|-|TRBV5-1|TRBJ2-3
TGCGCCAGCAGCTTGACTCTCTCGGGGGGCAGCACGGATACGCAGTATTTT
CASSLTLSGGSTDTQYF
>few|TRBD2|TRBV20-1|TRBJ2-1
TGCAGTGCTAGAGATTTAGCGGGGGAAATTAGCTCCTACAATGAGCAGTTCTTC
CSARDLAGEISSYNEQFF
>many|TRBD1|TRBV10-1|TRBJ2-1
TGCGCCAGCAGTGAGGGGGGACAGGGGGCCAATGAGCAGTTCTTC
CASSEGGQGANEQFF
>many|-|TRBV6-5|TRBJ2-5
TGTGCCTCCTCCGGAGGCCAGGGCATGATAGAGACCCAGTACTTC
CASSGGQGMIETQYF
>few|-|TRBV12-3/TRBV12-4|TRBJ1-5
TGTGCCAGTGGGGGGCTGGAGCCCCAGCATTTT
CASGGLEPQHF
>many|-|TRBV4-3|TRBJ2-7
TGCGCCAGCAGCCAAGGGGTTGGGGGGAAGGGACCCTACGAGCAGTACTTC
CASSQGVGGKGPYEQYF
>-|-|TRBV20-1|TRBJ2-5
TGCAGTGCTAGAGCCAACTCGCTAGTCTTGGAGGAGACCCAGTACTTC
CSARANSLVLEETQYF
>many|-|TRBV5-1|TRBJ2-1
TGCGCCAGCAGCTTGGACGGTTGGAATGAGCAGTTCTTC
CASSLDGWNEQFF
>-|TRBD2|TRBV14|TRBJ2-1
TGTGCCGGCAGCCAAGATCTGGGACTAGTATGCAATGAGCAGTTCTTC
CAGSQDLGLVCNEQFF
>-|TRBD1|TRBV28|TRBJ1-4
TGTGCCAGCAGTTTACCCCAGGGGGCAAAACTGTTTTTT
CASSLPQGAKLFF
>few|TRBD1|TRBV7-2|TRBJ1-2
TGTGCCAGCAGCTTACTCCCCGGACAGGGAGGGGTCTATGGCTACACCTTC
CASSLLPGQGGVYGYTF
>many|-|TRBV7-2|TRBJ2-7
TGTGCCAGCAGCCCCCAGGGGGCGGGAGGTCCCTACGAGCAGTACTTC
CASSPQGAGGPYEQYF
>-|TRBD1|TRBV7-2|TRBJ1-2
TGTGCCAGCAGCCCCCGGAGGGGGCCCTATGGCTACACCTTC
CASSPRRGPYGYTF
>-|-|TRBV14|TRBJ2-5
TGTGCCAGCAGCCAAGACGGGGGACAATGGGAGACCCAGTACTTC
CASSQDGGQWETQYF
>few|-|TRBV4-2|TRBJ1-5
TGTGCCAGCAGCCCCGACGGTCGGGATCAGCCCCAGCATTTT
CASSPDGRDQPQHF
>-|-|TRBV6-2/TRBV6-3|TRBJ2-5
TGTGCCTCCGGGGGCATCGGCCGTCAAGAGACCCAGTACTTC
CASGGIGRQETQYF
>-|-|TRBV11-3|TRBJ2-1
TGTGCCAGCAGCCCGCGCCGGACCAATGAGCAGTTCTTC
CASSPRRTNEQFF
>-|-|TRBV29-1|TRBJ1-6
TGCAGCGTTGAACCCCTCGAAGGGATTAATTCACCCCTCCACTTT
CSVEPLEGINSPLHF
>few|-|TRBV7-2|TRBJ2-1
TGTGCCAGCAGCCCCCAATCGCCAGGGAGCTCCTACAATGAGCAGTTCTTC
CASSPQSPGSSYNEQFF
>many|-|TRBV12-3/TRBV12-4|TRBJ1-2
TGTGCCAGCAGTTTAAGGGTAGGAGGCAGGGACCCAACTAACTATGGCTACACCTTC
CASSLRVGGRDPTNYGYTF
>few|-|TRBV4-1|TRBJ2-1
TGCGCCAGCAGCCAGAATACACGTTTTGAGCAGTTCTTC
CASSQNTRFEQFF
>-|-|TRBV7-2|TRBJ1-2
TGTGCCAGCGGCTTAGGGATCGGCCCACACCCCGGCGGAGATGGCTACACCTTC
CASGLGIGPHPGGDGYTF
>few|-|TRBV6-4|TRBJ2-3
TGTGCCAGCAGTGACTCGCACAGAACAGATACGCAGTATTTT
CASSDSHRTDTQYF
>few|TRBD2|TRBV7-2|TRBJ2-7
TGTGCCAGCAGCTTCGCCAGCAGCGGGAGGCCCCACGAGCAGTACTTC
CASSFASSGRPHEQYF
>-|-|TRBV7-9|TRBJ2-3
TGTGCCAGCGGGGGGCGTAATCCTAGCACAGATACGCAGTATTTT
CASGGRNPSTDTQYF
>-|TRBD2|TRBV5-5|TRBJ2-5
TGTGCCAGCAGCTTGGCGCTCGGGGGGTTTCAAGAGACCCAGTACTTC
CASSLALGGFQETQYF
>-|TRBD2|TRBV9|TRBJ2-7
TGTGCCGGCAGCGTAGGCGGCGGGAGGGGCTCCTACGAGCAGTACTTC
CAGSVGGGRGSYEQYF